The text below deals with one T cell receptor (beta chain). The antigen is not known. Clones were sequenced by immunoSEQ multiplex PCR, and TCRdb holds only the in-frame ones, with some missing. The repertoire holds about 30,000 clones, with around four fifths as singletons. This sample is part of a study of OX40 agonist ivuxolimab in advanced cancers. Looking at the study overall: Among those enrolled, mean age was roughly 62 years (range about 23 to 79) and 82.7% were male. General study points: CD8+ T cells showed, on average, more clonal expansion than CD4+ cells. Doses of 0.1 to 3.0 mg/kg were accompanied by clonal expansion of CD4+ and CD8+ blood T cells by week 6.

The V gene's germline CDR1 is SGDLS and CDR2 YYNGEE. CDR3 length: 17 amino acids. V trimming: 0 bases; J trimming: 4 bases; junction bases outside the gene matches: 8. This chain joins TRBV9 and TRBJ2-1; 9 positions agree with TRBD1. The sample consisted of CD4+ or CD8+ T cells sorted from blood, taken in a trial of the OX40 agonist ivuxolimab. The origin of this receptor is an adult with an advanced solid tumor such as melanoma, head and neck, liver or kidney cancer. The CDR3 loop reads CASSVEPSGTGYNEQFF. DNA of the CDR3: TGTGCCAGCAGCGTAGAACCATCCGGGACAGGGTACAATGAGCAGTTCTTC.